These T cell receptor beta chains were read from a single sample in a study of high-grade serous ovarian cancer treatment subgroups. Only in-frame clones appear in the TCRdb table, and some are missing; sequencing was by immunoSEQ multiplex PCR. The profile shows some 20,000 clones, approximately 81% of them singletons. The specimen sequenced was tumor tissue. These TCRs come from a human donor with high-grade serous ovarian cancer. Both conserved end residues are part of each CDR3. Fields, in order: clone size, J gene, V gene, CDR3 length, D gene, CDR3 DNA, CDR3 protein. D genes are given only for firm matches. Size is stated for part of the rows, as once, few or many counts, or as a class when the clone is expanded.

size: once; J: TRBJ1-5; V: TRBV11-3; length: 13; D: .; DNA: TGTGCCAGCAGCCTAGGGGAAGGTCAGCCCCAGCATTTT; CDR3: CASSLGEGQPQHF
size: once; J: TRBJ2-3; V: TRBV7-2; length: 17; D: .; DNA: TGTGCCAGCAGCTTAGCGCTGAGTACAGCTCGCACAGATACGCAGTATTTT; CDR3: CASSLALSTARTDTQYF
size: .; J: TRBJ1-5; V: TRBV28; length: 16; D: .; DNA: TGTGCCAGCAGTCCCACCGGGACACTAACCAATCAGCCCCAGCATTTT; CDR3: CASSPTGTLTNQPQHF
size: .; J: TRBJ2-3; V: TRBV11-3; length: 17; D: TRBD2; DNA: TGTGCCAGCAGCTTAGGGACTAGCGGGAGGGCCGAAGATACGCAGTATTTT; CDR3: CASSLGTSGRAEDTQYF
size: .; J: TRBJ2-5; V: TRBV5-4; length: 15; D: .; DNA: TGTGCCAGCAGCCTCCCGGGGGACAGACAAGAGACCCAGTACTTC; CDR3: CASSLPGDRQETQYF
size: .; J: TRBJ2-7; V: TRBV5-1; length: 12; D: .; DNA: TGCGCCAGCAGCAAGGACCTCTACGAGCAGTACTTC; CDR3: CASSKDLYEQYF
size: .; J: TRBJ2-2; V: TRBV2; length: 16; D: TRBD2; DNA: TGTGCCAGCAGTGATTCGGCGGGAGCGATTGCCGGGGAGCTGTTTTTT; CDR3: CASSDSAGAIAGELFF
size: .; J: TRBJ2-1; V: TRBV5-1; length: 18; D: TRBD2; DNA: TGCGCCAGCAGCTTGGCCGGGACTAGCGGGAGGCCAAACAATGAGCAGTTCTTC; CDR3: CASSLAGTSGRPNNEQFF
size: few; J: TRBJ2-7; V: TRBV5-1; length: 14; D: TRBD2; DNA: TGCGCCAGCAGCTTAACGGGGGGGACCTACGAGCAGTACTTC; CDR3: CASSLTGGTYEQYF
size: .; J: TRBJ2-6; V: TRBV7-2; length: 17; D: .; DNA: TGTGCCAGCAGCTTAAGTGGGATCCTACTCGGGGCCAACGTCCTGACTTTC; CDR3: CASSLSGILLGANVLTF
size: few; J: TRBJ1-3; V: TRBV6-5; length: 15; D: .; DNA: TGTGCCAGCAGTCCTAGGCCCAGCTCTGGAAACACCATATATTTT; CDR3: CASSPRPSSGNTIYF
size: .; J: TRBJ1-6; V: TRBV5-6; length: 16; D: .; DNA: TGTGCCAGCAGCTTGTTTCATCTCAACTTCAATTCACCCCTCCACTTT; CDR3: CASSLFHLNFNSPLHF
size: .; J: TRBJ2-4; V: TRBV6-5; length: 13; D: .; DNA: TGTGCCAGCAGTTACGGCGGAGCAGGCATTCAGTACTTC; CDR3: CASSYGGAGIQYF
size: .; J: TRBJ1-1; V: TRBV27; length: 15; D: .; DNA: TGTGCCAGCAGTTCTGGCAGGGGAGATAACACTGAAGCTTTCTTT; CDR3: CASSSGRGDNTEAFF
size: .; J: TRBJ2-7; V: TRBV15; length: 13; D: .; DNA: TGTGCCACCAGCAGAGTGGGAGAGGACGAGCAGTACTTC; CDR3: CATSRVGEDEQYF
size: once; J: TRBJ2-7; V: TRBV7-9; length: 14; D: TRBD1; DNA: TGTGCCAGCAGCAGACAGGGCCTGTCCTACGAGCAGTACTTC; CDR3: CASSRQGLSYEQYF
size: once; J: TRBJ2-2; V: TRBV18; length: 18; D: TRBD2; DNA: TGTGCCAGCTCACCAGTCCTGGGGACTAGCGGGTATTCCGGGGAGCTGTTTTTT; CDR3: CASSPVLGTSGYSGELFF
size: .; J: TRBJ2-1; V: TRBV18; length: 16; D: .; DNA: TGTGCCAGCTCACCAAAGGGCGTGACCACCAACAATGAGCAGTTCTTC; CDR3: CASSPKGVTTNNEQFF
size: .; J: TRBJ2-7; V: TRBV2; length: 16; D: TRBD1; DNA: TGTGCCAACCATACGGACAGGAACCCCCCTAACTACGAGCAGTACTTC; CDR3: CANHTDRNPPNYEQYF
size: .; J: TRBJ2-7; V: TRBV6-5; length: 14; D: .; DNA: TGTGCCAGCAGTCACCGACGAGCAGATTACGAGCAGTACTTC; CDR3: CASSHRRADYEQYF
size: once; J: TRBJ2-7; V: TRBV13; length: 11; D: .; DNA: TGTGCCAGCAGCGAAAGTAGCGAGCAGTACTTC; CDR3: CASSESSEQYF
size: once; J: TRBJ2-1; V: TRBV6-6; length: 16; D: TRBD2; DNA: TGTGCCAGCAGTTCCCCTGAGATAGCGGGTTACAATGAGCAGTTCTTC; CDR3: CASSSPEIAGYNEQFF
size: .; J: TRBJ2-1; V: TRBV7-9; length: 14; D: TRBD2; DNA: TGTGCCAGCAGCTCCGGGACTAGGGATAATGAGCAGTTCTTC; CDR3: CASSSGTRDNEQFF
size: .; J: TRBJ2-1; V: TRBV5-1; length: 14; D: .; DNA: TGCGCCAGCAGCTCGGACTTTGCGGGCAATGAGCAGTTCTTC; CDR3: CASSSDFAGNEQFF
size: .; J: TRBJ1-5; V: TRBV28; length: 16; D: .; DNA: TGTGCCAGCAGTTTGGGTTTAGAGGGTTACAATCAGCCCCAGCATTTT; CDR3: CASSLGLEGYNQPQHF
size: .; J: TRBJ2-3; V: TRBV11-2; length: 13; D: .; DNA: TGTGCCAGCAGGAATCCGGGCACAGATACGCAGTATTTT; CDR3: CASRNPGTDTQYF
size: .; J: TRBJ2-7; V: TRBV6-5; length: 15; D: .; DNA: TGTGCCAGCAGGCTCGAACAGGAGCGCTCCTACGAGCAGTACTTC; CDR3: CASRLEQERSYEQYF
size: .; J: TRBJ1-1; V: TRBV6-6; length: 15; D: TRBD1; DNA: TGTGCCAGCACCGGGACAGGGGTTTTGAACACTGAAGCTTTCTTT; CDR3: CASTGTGVLNTEAFF
size: .; J: TRBJ1-1; V: TRBV7-9; length: 15; D: TRBD1; DNA: TGTGCCAGCCACTTGGTGGGACAGGGGAACACTGAAGCTTTCTTT; CDR3: CASHLVGQGNTEAFF
size: few; J: TRBJ1-2; V: TRBV4-1; length: 17; D: TRBD1; DNA: TGCGCCAGCAGCCCCCTCCAGGTGACAGGGATCAACTATGGCTACACCTTC; CDR3: CASSPLQVTGINYGYTF
size: .; J: TRBJ2-1; V: TRBV19; length: 14; D: TRBD2; DNA: TGTGCCAGCGAGCTAGCGGGAGCTCGGAATGAGCAGTTCTTC; CDR3: CASELAGARNEQFF
size: .; J: TRBJ1-3; V: TRBV19; length: 15; D: .; DNA: TGTGCCAGTAGTATAATTCAGAGCTCTGGAAACACCATATATTTT; CDR3: CASSIIQSSGNTIYF
size: .; J: TRBJ1-2; V: TRBV27; length: 14; D: .; DNA: TGTGCCAGCAGTCCCCTCCTAGGGGTCTATGGCTACACCTTC; CDR3: CASSPLLGVYGYTF
size: .; J: TRBJ1-1; V: TRBV7-2; length: 14; D: .; DNA: TGTGCCAGCAGCTTCTTTGGCGGGAACACTGAAGCTTTCTTT; CDR3: CASSFFGGNTEAFF
size: .; J: TRBJ2-1; V: TRBV4-3; length: 18; D: .; DNA: TGCGCCAGCAGACATATACCGCCGGGAGCAGGTACCAACTATGAGCAGTTCTTC; CDR3: CASRHIPPGAGTNYEQFF
size: few; J: TRBJ1-1; V: TRBV30; length: 13; D: .; DNA: TGTGCCTGGAGTGTGGCCAGGAACACTGAAGCTTTCTTT; CDR3: CAWSVARNTEAFF
size: few; J: TRBJ2-2; V: TRBV18; length: 16; D: TRBD2; DNA: TGTGCCAGCTCACCGAACAGCGGGAGGAACACCGGGGAGCTGTTTTTT; CDR3: CASSPNSGRNTGELFF
size: .; J: TRBJ2-3; V: TRBV29-1; length: 14; D: .; DNA: TGCAGCGTTGAGGGGCAGGCTATCACAGATACGCAGTATTTT; CDR3: CSVEGQAITDTQYF
size: .; J: TRBJ1-1; V: TRBV11-3; length: 13; D: .; DNA: TGTGCCAGCAGCTTAGAATATGGAACTGAAGCTTTCTTT; CDR3: CASSLEYGTEAFF